These 16 T cell receptor beta chains were all obtained from the same sample, sequenced in a study of cytomegalovirus exposure and HLA in healthy donors (dated 2017 in TCRdb). The library was built by means of the immunoSEQ multiplex PCR assay. A mixture of 60 forward primers for TCR Vbeta segments and 13 reverse primers for TCR Jbeta segments was used in the multiplex PCR. The immuneACCESS repertoire file appears here via TCRdb, limited to in-frame rearrangements. These files lack a portion of the clones; in checked studies, under half of the deficit traces to unresolved V genes, and the cause of the others is not known. The sample contains about 130,000 clones, about 70% of them found a single time. The ten biggest clones cover 7.3% of the sample. Source material: PBMCs. These TCRs come from a male donor in good health and CMV-seronegative.

This clone was detected only once. The chain employs TRBV5-6 and TRBJ1-2; TRBD1 aligns across 7 bases. The CDR3 is 16 amino acids. Germline V lookup: CDR1 SGHDT, CDR2 YYEEEE. With 0 bases clipped from V and 8 bases from J, the junction kept 13 bases outside the gene matches. The CDR3: CASSLGADRTRGGYTF. The CDR3 nucleotides are TGTGCCAGCAGCTTGGGCGCGGACAGGACGAGAGGGGGCTACACCTTC.

This rearrangement joins TRBV4-1 to TRBJ1-3, with D possibly TRBD1 on 5 matching bases. Trimming removed 1 base from V and 0 bases from J, with 10 bases in between. The germline CDR1 and CDR2 sequences are MGHRA and YSYEKL. CDR3 size: 16 residues. The DNA of the CDR3 is TGCGCCAGCAGCCAAGCGTTCCAGGGCTCTGGAAACACCATATATTTT. Amino acids: CASSQAFQGSGNTIYF.

The chain links TRBV14 to TRBJ2-1, with 16 bases lining up with TRBD2. From germline, CDR1 is SGHDN and CDR2 FVKESK. With 4 bases clipped from V and 6 bases from J, the junction kept 6 bases outside the gene matches. The CDR3 loop spans 17 amino acids. CDR3 sequence: CASSLGTSGGARNEQFF. CDR3 sequence (DNA): TGTGCCAGCAGCCTGGGGACTAGCGGGGGGGCCCGCAATGAGCAGTTCTTC. The whole variable domain, remainder taken from reference TRBV14 and TRBJ2-1, is EAGVTQFPSHSVIEKGQTVTLRCDPISGHDNLYWYRRVMGKEIKFLLHFVKESKQDESGMPNNRFLAERTGGTYSTLKVQPAELEDSGVYFCASSLGTSGGARNEQFFGPGTRLTVL.

The chain couples TRBV4-3 to TRBJ2-5; TRBD2 matches at 7 bases. Trimming cost V 2 bases and J 1 base; bases outside gene matches: 16. The CDR3 is 19 residues long. The V gene's germline CDR1 is LGHNA and CDR2 YSLEER. CDR3 nucleotide sequence: TGCGCCAGCAGCCAATCCTTGGTGGCAGGGAGGGGACCCCAAGAGACCCAGTACTTC. Amino acid sequence: CASSQSLVAGRGPQETQYF.

This chain links TRBV9 with TRBJ1-6; perhaps TRBD1 as D (6 bases). Trimming left V 3 bases short and J 8 bases short, with 15 bases between. CDR1 and CDR2 from the germline V gene are SGDLS and YYNGEE. The CDR3 is made up of 15 amino acids. CDR3 loop: CASSALGAGDSPLHF. The CDR3 DNA follows: TGTGCCAGCAGCGCCCTAGGGGCAGGGGATTCACCCCTCCACTTT.

This chain connects TRBV7-2 to TRBJ1-1; TRBD1 matches 7 bases. Germline V lookup: CDR1 SGHTA, CDR2 FQGNSA. After removal of 5 bases from V and 4 bases from J, the junction contained 10 bases not matched to a gene. The CDR3 runs to 15 residues. CDR3 amino acids: CASSSDRQGSTEAFF. CDR3 nucleotides: TGTGCCAGCAGCAGCGACAGACAGGGAAGCACTGAAGCTTTCTTT.

This chain connects TRBV4-3 to TRBJ2-3; possible D gene TRBD1, 6 bases. Germline CDR1 reads LGHNA; CDR2 reads YSLEER. V was cut by 5 bases and J by 7 bases, with 25 bases left in between. The CDR3 consists of 17 residues. Here the CDR3 reads CASSNPGTTGRRNTQYF. The CDR3 DNA reads as TGCGCCAGCAGCAACCCGGGGACAACCGGTCGTAGAAATACGCAGTATTTT.

The rearrangement joins TRBV6-1 to TRBJ1-5, with a weak D call TRBD1 (5 bases). CDR3 length equals 15 residues. The germline CDR1 and CDR2 sequences are MNHNS and SASEGT. The ends were cut back, 6 bases at V and 2 bases at J, with 14 bases in the middle. The CDR3 sequence is CASRGGRLGNQPQHF. CDR3 nucleotide sequence: TGTGCCAGCAGGGGGGGGAGGTTGGGCAATCAGCCCCAGCATTTT.

The chain couples TRBV27 to TRBJ1-5; the D is unclear. Germline CDR1 MNHEY, CDR2 SMNVEV (reference sequence). Trimming removed 2 bases at V and 2 bases at J, with 7 bases between. The CDR3 has 14 residues. CDR3 in amino acids: CASSLGTGNQPQHF. CDR3 sequence (DNA): TGTGCCAGCAGTTTAGGTACGGGCAATCAGCCCCAGCATTTT.

The chain couples TRBV20-1 to TRBJ2-7; D perhaps matches TRBD1 (5 bases). Trimming took off 5 bases at V and 6 bases at J, with 11 bases between the two ends. Germline CDR1 is DFQATT and CDR2 is SNEGSKA (reference sequence). This CDR3 comprises 11 residues. Here the CDR3 reads CSAATGPEQYF. CDR3 in DNA: TGCAGTGCTGCCACAGGCCCCGAGCAGTACTTC.

J is TRBJ2-7 and V is TRBV5-4; the D gene is possibly TRBD1 (5 bases). CDR1 and CDR2 from the germline V gene are SGHNT and YYREEE (reference sequence). The CDR3 length is 15 residues. Trimming cost V 4 bases and J 4 bases, with 18 bases left between them. CDR3 loop: CASSPRRQGNYEQYF. Written as DNA, the CDR3 is TGTGCCAGCAGCCCAAGACGGCAGGGAAATTACGAGCAGTACTTC.

This chain uses TRBV11-3 with TRBJ2-7; perhaps TRBD2 as D (5 bases). This CDR3 has 15 residues. The V end lost 2 bases, the J end lost 0 bases, and 11 bases lay between the germline ends. Germline values: CDR1 SGHNT, CDR2 YENEEA. In DNA form, the CDR3 reads TGTGCCAGCAGCTTACACGCTAGCCCCTCCTACGAGCAGTACTTC. Encoded protein: CASSLHASPSYEQYF. Full variable domain (outside the CDR3, taken from reference TRBV11-3 and TRBJ2-7): EAGVVQSPRYKIIEKKQPVAFWCNPISGHNTLYWYLQNLGQGPELLIRYENEEAVDDSQLPKDRFSAERLKGVDSTLKIQPAELGDSAVYLCASSLHASPSYEQYFGPGTRLTVT.

The chain carries TRBV29-1 and TRBJ1-5; D is perhaps TRBD1 (5 bases). This CDR3 has 12 residues. V was shortened by 4 bases and J by 4 bases, with 8 bases between the two germline ends. Looked up from germline, CDR1 is SQVTM and CDR2 is ANQGSEA. The CDR3 coding sequence is TGCAGCGTTGGCGACAGTAATCAGCCCCAGCATTTT. It translates to CSVGDSNQPQHF.

The V and J genes are TRBV30 and TRBJ2-1; 10 bases align to TRBD1. Germline V CDR1 and CDR2: GTSNPN, SVGIG (reference sequence). There are 13 residues in the CDR3. Losses at the gene ends were 5 bases for V and 7 bases for J; bases not matched to a gene: 5. The CDR3 reads CAWARDRGNEQFF. The CDR3 DNA follows: TGTGCCTGGGCCCGGGACAGGGGTAATGAGCAGTTCTTC.

Of note for this clone: The junction shows a germline mismatch at one end, possibly a read error. The V call is TRBV9, the J call TRBJ1-5; the D gene is possibly TRBD1 (6 bases). The CDR3 consists of 15 residues. Germline values: CDR1 SGDLS, CDR2 YYNGEE. For the CDR3, the DNA is TGTGCCAGCAGCGGCCCCGGACAGAGCAGTCAGCCCCAGCATTTT. This gives the protein CASSGPGQSSQPQHF. The full variable domain, completed using reference TRBV9 and TRBJ1-5, is DSGVTQTPKHLITATGQRVTLRCSPRSGDLSVYWYQQSLDQGLQFLIQYYNGEERAKGNILERFSAQQFPDLHSELNLSSLELGDSALYFCASSGPGQSSQPQHFGDGTRLSIL.

The chain employs TRBV6-5 and TRBJ1-1, with D perhaps matching TRBD1 (5 bases). This CDR3 has 13 amino acids. Germline lookup yields CDR1 MNHEY and CDR2 SVGAGI. V dropped 6 bases and J dropped 1 base, with 9 bases sitting between them. The chain's CDR3 is CASSPRENTEAFF. CDR3 in DNA: TGTGCCAGCAGCCCCAGGGAGAACACTGAAGCTTTCTTT.